A single sample gave rise to the 19 T cell receptor beta chains below, sequenced in a study of PD-L1 blockade in urothelial cancer. Time point defined: peripheral blood 6 weeks after treatment start. The protocol was immunoSEQ multiplex PCR, while the TCRdb copy is restricted to in-frame clones and leaves out a portion. The table has 42,000 or so clones, more than 75% seen once. The starting material was PBMCs, obtained around atezolizumab (anti-PD-L1) treatment. The origin of the receptors is a man in his fifties or sixties with urothelial cancer.

The genes are TRBV7-6 and TRBJ1-1, with a weak D call TRBD1 (6 bases). This CDR3 contains 15 residues. CDR1 is SGHVS, CDR2 FNYEAQ, per germline. V lost 5 bases to trimming and J lost 5 bases, with 18 bases between them. For the CDR3, the DNA is TGTGCCAGCAGCACACCGGGGGGCGGGACAACTGAAGCTTTCTTT. This codes for CASSTPGGGTTEAFF.

V gene TRBV30 combines with J gene TRBJ1-1; 9 positions agree with TRBD1. The germline V gene encodes CDR1 GTSNPN and CDR2 SVGIG (reference sequence). V lost 0 bases, J lost 9 bases, and 2 bases stayed unmatched. This CDR3 is 12 amino acids long. The DNA for the CDR3 is TGTGCCTGGAGTGTCCACAGGGGGCAAGCTTTCTTT. It yields the protein CAWSVHRGQAFF.

V gene TRBV27 combines with J gene TRBJ2-7; 10 bases are a match to TRBD1. The CDR3 runs 13 residues. In germline, CDR1 is MNHEY, CDR2 SMNVEV (reference sequence). V gave up 5 bases and J gave up 6 bases; unmatched junction bases: 4. CDR3 loop: CASSRQGAGEQYF. The DNA for the CDR3 is TGTGCCAGCAGTAGACAGGGGGCGGGCGAGCAGTACTTC.

The chain has TRBV6-1 and TRBJ2-5; TRBD1 aligns across 7 bases. V gave up 10 bases and J gave up 2 bases; unmatched junction bases: 13. The CDR3 loop spans 15 amino acids. Germline assignment: CDR1 MNHNS and CDR2 SASEGT. This chain's CDR3 is CATQRKGANQETQYF. The CDR3 DNA follows: TGTGCCACCCAACGTAAGGGGGCTAATCAAGAGACCCAGTACTTC.

The chain uses TRBV28 and TRBJ2-2; tentatively, D is TRBD2 (5 bases). The CDR3 is 15 amino acids. Germline-derived CDR1 and CDR2 are MDHEN and SYDVKM. V gave up 5 bases and J gave up 2 bases, with 12 bases separating them. CDR3 bases: TGTGCCAGCAGTCCGCCCCGGGGTAACACCGGGGAGCTGTTTTTT. It yields the protein CASSPPRGNTGELFF.

The chain couples TRBV7-2 to TRBJ2-1, with 11 bases lining up with TRBD2. The CDR3 runs 16 residues. The germline V gene encodes CDR1 SGHTA and CDR2 FQGNSA. V lost 0 bases to trimming and J lost 9 bases; unmatched junction nucleotides: 7. CDR3 region: CASSLAPLAGGVEQFF. For the CDR3, the DNA is TGTGCCAGCAGCTTAGCCCCTCTAGCGGGGGGAGTTGAGCAGTTCTTC.

The CDR3 nucleotides read TGCGCCAGCAGCCAGGACGGGACTAGCGGGAGTTCATGGGCGGGTACGCAGTATTTT. Translating gives CASSQDGTSGSSWAGTQYF. This chain joins TRBV4-3 and TRBJ2-3; TRBD2 matches at 14 bases. V was pared by 3 bases and J by 8 bases, with 16 bases of the junction left unmatched. The CDR3 length is 19 residues. Germline V gene sequence: CDR1 LGHNA, CDR2 YSLEER.

The chain is built from TRBV6-5 and TRBJ1-5; TRBD1 matches at 9 bases. Germline CDR1 reads MNHEY; CDR2 reads SVGAGI. V was clipped by 5 bases and J by 2 bases; unmatched bases: 4. The CDR3 is made up of 15 amino acids. The CDR3 sequence is CASSTGQGRNQPQHF. CDR3 bases: TGTGCCAGCAGTACCGGACAGGGGCGCAATCAGCCCCAGCATTTT.

The sample holds one count of this clone. The J gene is TRBJ1-5, the V gene TRBV2; TRBD1 might be the D (5 bases). The CDR3 is 13 residues long. CDR1 is SNHLY, CDR2 FYNNEI, per germline. The V end lost 2 bases, the J end lost 7 bases, and 9 bases lay between the germline ends. The CDR3 nucleotides read TGTGCCAGCAGTGAAAGGGGCAGGCAGCCCCAGCATTTT. Protein product: CASSERGRQPQHF.

The chain employs TRBV27 and TRBJ2-7; maybe TRBD2 (6 bases). Looked up from germline, CDR1 is MNHEY and CDR2 is SMNVEV (reference sequence). V dropped 5 bases and J dropped 2 bases, with 16 bases sitting between them. This CDR3 spans 15 amino acids. The CDR3, as DNA: TGTGCCAGCAGTCCGCTAGCGTTGTCGACCTACGAGCAGTACTTC. This gives the protein CASSPLALSTYEQYF.

This clone has a handful of counts. The chain links TRBV28 to TRBJ1-1; 7 nucleotides match TRBD1. The CDR3 consists of 13 residues. Germline V gene data show CDR1 as MDHEN and CDR2 as SYDVKM. J lost 10 bases, V lost 6 bases, and 11 bases had no gene match. CDR3 sequence reads: CASSIDRAVGAFF. The CDR3 coding sequence is TGTGCCAGCAGCATCGACAGGGCGGTGGGAGCTTTCTTT.

This clone was detected once. This sequence joins TRBV7-9 and TRBJ1-5; 8 bases are shared with TRBD1. The J segment lost 9 bases and the V segment lost 1 base, leaving 8 bases of the junction unmatched. This CDR3 has 15 residues. The germline gives CDR1 SEHNR, CDR2 FQNEAQ (reference sequence). The CDR3 DNA reads as TGTGCCAGCAGCTTAGATTTGTCAGGGGGCCCGCCCCAGCATTTT. Its translation is CASSLDLSGGPPQHF.

The CDR3 is CASSYWSGGQSGELFF. CDR3 nucleotide sequence: TGTGCCAGCAGTTACTGGTCAGGGGGACAATCCGGGGAGCTGTTTTTT. This chain uses TRBV6-5 with TRBJ2-2; TRBD1 aligns across 7 bases. This CDR3 has 16 amino acids. Trimming took 1 base from V and 6 from J; bases not matched to a gene: 8. CDR1 MNHEY and CDR2 SVGAGI come from the germline V gene.

The chain has TRBV5-1 and TRBJ1-2; possibly TRBD1 for D (6 bases). Per the germline V gene, CDR1 is SGHRS and CDR2 is YFSETQ. CDR3 size: 14 residues. Trimming removed 2 bases at V and 2 bases at J, with 10 bases between. The CDR3 loop is CASSLGDINYGYTF. The CDR3 DNA follows: TGCGCCAGCAGCTTAGGGGACATAAACTATGGCTACACCTTC.

V gene TRBV7-8 combines with J gene TRBJ1-5; the match to TRBD1 covers 7 bases. Germline V gives CDR1 SGHVS, CDR2 FQNEAQ. The V and J ends lost 2 bases and 7 bases, in that order; junction bases with no gene match: 23. This CDR3 is 20 amino acids long. DNA for the CDR3: TGTGCCAGCAGCTTATCCGTCTTTGGACAGGACCGCAGAGGAGACCAGCCCCAGCATTTT. Amino acid sequence: CASSLSVFGQDRRGDQPQHF. The variable domain in full, with the rest retrieved from reference TRBV7-8 and TRBJ1-5, is GAGVSQSPRYKVAKRGQDVALRCDPISGHVSLFWYQQALGQGPEFLTYFQNEAQLDKSGLPSDRFFAERPEGSVSTLKIQRTQQEDSAVYLCASSLSVFGQDRRGDQPQHFGDGTRLSIL.

The genes are TRBV4-2 and TRBJ2-1, with a weak D call TRBD2 (6 bases). There are 18 residues in the CDR3. Germline V gives CDR1 LGHNA, CDR2 YNFKEQ. Trimming took off 1 base at V and 2 bases at J, with 18 bases between the two ends. CDR3 protein: CASSQVTVQGGPYNEQFF. The CDR3 nucleotides read TGTGCCAGCAGCCAAGTCACAGTGCAGGGAGGTCCCTACAATGAGCAGTTCTTC.

This rearrangement joins TRBV30 to TRBJ2-1; 13 bases are shared with TRBD2. The germline V gene encodes CDR1 GTSNPN and CDR2 SVGIG (reference sequence). This CDR3 contains 14 residues. The CDR3 sequence is CAGGWTSGSNEQFF. The CDR3 bases are TGTGCTGGAGGGTGGACTAGCGGGAGCAATGAGCAGTTCTTC. The whole variable domain, remainder taken from reference TRBV30 and TRBJ2-1, is SQTIHQWPATLVQPVGSPLSLECTVEGTSNPNLYWYRQAAGRGLQLLFYSVGIGQISSEVPQNLSASRPQDRQFILSSKKLLLSDSGFYLCAGGWTSGSNEQFFGPGTRLTVL.

The gene calls are TRBV15 and TRBJ1-5, with D maybe TRBD1 (5 bases). The CDR3 loop spans 14 amino acids. CDR1 LNHNV and CDR2 YYDKDF come from the germline V gene (reference sequence). Between the trimmed V and J ends, which lost 4 bases and 2 bases, there was a span of 9 bases. CDR3 coding DNA: TGTGCCACCAGCACTCGGGGGGGCAATCAGCCCCAGCATTTT. This gives the protein CATSTRGGNQPQHF.

CDR3 sequence reads: CASSLGQPYEQYF. In DNA, the CDR3 is TGTGCCAGCAGCTTAGGACAGCCCTACGAGCAGTACTTC. V gene TRBV11-3 combines with J gene TRBJ2-7, with D possibly matching TRBD1 (5 bases). V lost 1 base, J lost 2 bases, and 6 bases lay in between. This CDR3 has 13 amino acids. Looked up from germline, CDR1 is SGHNT and CDR2 is YENEEA.